Listed below are T cell receptor beta chains from one sample, sequenced in a study of T cell responses to AZD1222 COVID-19 vaccine. Assay used: immunoSEQ multiplex PCR; TCRdb lists only in-frame clones, some missing. Of about 150,000 clones in the sample, about 92% are singletons; the top ten hold 7.5% to 9.5%. Sequenced here: peripheral blood, sampled on day 0 of AZD1222 vaccination. All receptors come from an adult in good health. Each CDR3 is given with its conserved first and last residue. The D gene is left open where the match is weak. Clone size is not always given. Where it is, it says once, few, many or a class for expanded clones.

D	V	size	J	CDR3	DNA
TRBD1	TRBV30	-	TRBJ2-1	CAWSQGVLNEQFF	TGTGCCTGGAGTCAGGGGGTACTTAATGAGCAGTTCTTC
TRBD1	TRBV16	few	TRBJ1-3	CASSPGTGGGNTIYF	TGTGCCAGCAGCCCCGGGACAGGGGGTGGAAACACCATATATTTT
-	TRBV19	-	TRBJ1-4	CASSIVFRQNYEKLFF	TGTGCCAGTAGTATCGTTTTCCGGCAGAACTATGAAAAACTGTTTTTT
-	TRBV7-9	-	TRBJ2-1	CASSLGGWYGSEQFF	TGTGCCAGCAGCTTAGGGGGATGGTACGGGTCTGAGCAGTTCTTC
-	TRBV12-3/TRBV12-4	-	TRBJ1-1	CASSEGRTEAFF	TGTGCCAGCAGTGAGGGAAGGACTGAAGCTTTCTTT
-	TRBV2	-	TRBJ1-1	CASSYIWGLNTEAFF	TGTGCCAGCAGCTATATCTGGGGTCTGAACACTGAAGCTTTCTTT
TRBD1	TRBV18	-	TRBJ1-2	CASSPDRGVNYGYTF	TGTGCCAGCTCACCTGACAGGGGAGTTAACTATGGCTACACCTTC
-	TRBV5-4	-	TRBJ1-4	CASSLDSRDDREKLFF	TGTGCCAGCAGCTTAGACTCCCGGGACGACCGGGAAAAACTGTTTTTT
TRBD1	TRBV2	-	TRBJ1-4	CASSASRDRVWNEKLFF	TGTGCCAGCAGCGCTTCCAGGGACAGGGTCTGGAATGAAAAACTGTTTTTT
-	TRBV6-5	-	TRBJ1-1	CASSYSPGTEAFF	TGTGCCAGCAGTTACTCCCCCGGCACTGAAGCTTTCTTT
-	TRBV3-1/TRBV3-2	-	TRBJ2-7	CASSPNPTQGLQYF	TGTGCCAGCAGCCCCAATCCAACACAGGGCCTACAGTACTTC
-	TRBV5-4	-	TRBJ1-6	CASSPKLGGDSPLHF	TGTGCCAGCAGCCCGAAGTTGGGGGGCGATTCACCCCTCCACTTT